A selection of T cell receptor beta chains follows, all from one sample in a study of shared clonotypes between healthy human individuals. Data came from immunoSEQ multiplex PCR; TCRdb stores just in-frame clones and leaves some out. The sample lists fewer than 1 million clones, 96% occurring once. Material: naive CD8+ T cells sorted from blood. The receptors were sampled from a man aged 30 to 45 in good health. Each CDR3 is given with its conserved first and last residue. The D gene is left open where the match is weak. The size of a clone is reported for some rows only, either as once, few or many, or as a class for expanded clones.

j_call clone_size v_call d_call cdr3_aa cdr3_nt
TRBJ1-1 once TRBV7-3 . CASSLNLRTEAFF TGTGCCAGCAGCTTAAATTTGCGAACTGAAGCTTTCTTT
TRBJ2-7 . TRBV6-5 . CASLDLTSYEQYF TGTGCCAGCTTGGACTTAACGTCATACGAGCAGTACTTC
TRBJ2-7 . TRBV19 . CASSIGDGTVSYEQYF TGTGCCAGTAGTATCGGGGACGGGACCGTGTCCTACGAGCAGTACTTC
TRBJ2-1 . TRBV5-6 TRBD2 CASSLGLAGEYNEQFF TGTGCCAGCAGCTTGGGACTAGCGGGAGAATACAATGAGCAGTTCTTC
TRBJ2-3 . TRBV9 TRBD2 CASSALAGSTDTQYF TGTGCCAGCAGCGCATTAGCGGGATCGACAGATACGCAGTATTTT
TRBJ1-2 . TRBV28 . CASSLVKGGDYGYTF TGTGCCAGCAGTTTAGTTAAGGGAGGGGACTATGGCTACACCTTC
TRBJ2-3 . TRBV20-1 . CSGSTDTQYF TGCAGCGGGAGCACAGATACGCAGTATTTT
TRBJ2-3 . TRBV15 . CATSPPASDTQYF TGTGCCACCAGCCCTCCCGCGTCAGATACGCAGTATTTT
TRBJ2-7 . TRBV27 . CASSITVSESYEQYF TGTGCCAGCTCTATTACCGTTAGCGAGTCCTACGAGCAGTACTTC
TRBJ2-7 . TRBV27 TRBD2 CASSLATSGTYEQYF TGTGCCAGCAGTTTAGCGACTAGCGGAACCTACGAGCAGTACTTC
TRBJ2-5 . TRBV7-6 . CASSSPSREITTSLETQYF TGTGCCAGCAGCTCCCCCTCGCGGGAAATAACTACTTCATTAGAGACCCAGTACTTC
TRBJ2-2 . TRBV29-1 . CSVEPWFGAGELFF TGCAGCGTTGAACCGTGGTTTGGCGCCGGGGAGCTGTTTTTT
TRBJ2-5 . TRBV5-1 . CASSLLQSGETQYF TGCGCCAGCAGCTTGTTACAGTCAGGGGAGACCCAGTACTTC
TRBJ2-2 . TRBV6-5 TRBD1 CASRATGGDTGELFF TGTGCCAGCAGGGCCACAGGGGGAGACACCGGGGAGCTGTTTTTT
TRBJ2-5 . TRBV7-8 TRBD2 CASSQLAGTSGRKTQYF TGTGCCAGCAGCCAGCTCGCCGGGACTAGCGGGAGGAAGACCCAGTACTTC
TRBJ1-5 . TRBV6-5 . CASRGSAYSNQPQHF TGTGCCAGCAGGGGGTCAGCATATAGCAATCAGCCCCAGCATTTT
TRBJ2-7 . TRBV13 TRBD2 CASSLGAGGFEQYF TGTGCCAGCAGCTTAGGGGCGGGAGGGTTCGAGCAGTACTTC
TRBJ2-7 . TRBV4-1 . CASSQVPDYEQYF TGCGCCAGCAGCCAAGTACCTGACTACGAGCAGTACTTC
TRBJ1-5 . TRBV7-8 . CASSLARHLSNQPQHF TGTGCCAGCAGCTTAGCTCGGCACCTTAGCAATCAGCCCCAGCATTTT
TRBJ2-7 . TRBV10-2 . CASSLFNEQYF TGCGCCAGCAGCCTCTTCAACGAGCAGTACTTC
TRBJ2-5 . TRBV28 . CASSQLGLQETQYF TGTGCCAGCAGCCAACTAGGGCTCCAAGAGACCCAGTACTTC
TRBJ2-7 . TRBV30 . CAWEADSYEQYF TGTGCCTGGGAGGCAGACTCCTACGAGCAGTACTTC
TRBJ2-1 once TRBV5-6 TRBD2 CASSLRSGRATVVNEQFF TGTGCCAGCAGCTTGAGAAGCGGGAGGGCCACGGTTGTAAATGAGCAGTTCTTC
TRBJ1-2 . TRBV7-2 TRBD1 CASSFGTGGDYGYTF TGTGCCAGCAGCTTCGGGACAGGTGGGGACTATGGCTACACCTTC
TRBJ1-1 . TRBV2 TRBD1 CASSDGQGWTEAFF TGTGCCAGCAGTGACGGACAGGGTTGGACTGAAGCTTTCTTT
TRBJ2-1 . TRBV10-3 TRBD2 CAISEGSGPSYNEQFF TGTGCCATCAGTGAAGGTAGCGGGCCCTCCTACAATGAGCAGTTCTTC
TRBJ1-2 . TRBV7-9 . CASSLVRGYGYTF TGTGCCAGCAGCTTAGTAAGGGGATATGGCTACACCTTC
TRBJ2-2 . TRBV30 . CAWTSSANTGELFF TGTGCCTGGACTAGCAGCGCGAACACCGGGGAGCTGTTTTTT
TRBJ2-7 . TRBV7-9 . CASSSLDGSLSGQVYEQYF TGTGCCAGCAGCTCTCTCGATGGTTCGTTGAGTGGCCAAGTCTACGAGCAGTACTTC
TRBJ2-7 . TRBV27 . CASRLGGEQYF TGTGCCAGCCGCCTGGGGGGCGAGCAGTACTTC
TRBJ1-2 . TRBV6-5 . CASSYSPTHTGYTF TGTGCCAGCAGTTACTCCCCAACTCACACAGGCTACACCTTC
TRBJ1-2 . TRBV29-1 . CSVVSGYTF TGCAGCGTTGTTTCTGGCTACACCTTC
TRBJ2-5 . TRBV27 . CATAPRGMRETQYF TGTGCCACCGCCCCGCGGGGCATGAGGGAGACCCAGTACTTC
TRBJ1-1 . TRBV7-6 . CASSEGGGGTEAFF TGTGCCAGCAGTGAAGGAGGAGGGGGCACTGAAGCTTTCTTT
TRBJ2-1 . TRBV27 TRBD2 CASSSGLAGGSYEQFF TGTGCCAGCAGCTCGGGACTAGCGGGAGGGAGCTATGAGCAGTTCTTC
TRBJ2-1 . TRBV11-2 . CASSSRAEVYNEQFF TGTGCCAGCAGCTCCAGGGCGGAAGTTTACAATGAGCAGTTCTTC
TRBJ1-1 . TRBV28 TRBD1 CASSPLQGRNTEAFF TGTGCCAGCAGTCCCCTACAGGGGAGGAACACTGAAGCTTTCTTT
TRBJ2-2 . TRBV4-1 . CASSQQSPDGGNTGELFF TGCGCCAGCAGCCAACAATCCCCCGACGGGGGGAACACCGGGGAGCTGTTTTTT